These T cell receptor beta chains were read from a single sample in a study of T-cell memory formation after mild COVID-19. Using its own MiXCR run on the 5' RACE reads, TCRdb lists one record per CDR3 protein. The sample has 200,000 to 250,000 distinct CDR3 sequences; under 30% are singletons. Input material: PBMCs or a T cell subset sorted from them (not recorded which). The receptors here all came from an adult woman who had mild COVID-19 (a few samples of this study predate the infection). Cell type and time point are not known. Both conserved end residues are trimmed from each CDR3. Fields, in order: CDR3 protein, V gene, J gene, D gene. A D gene is named only where the DNA matches it firmly.

CDR3: ASSSYRTPRENTIY; V: TRBV7-9; J: TRBJ1-3; D: NA
CDR3: ASSSLAGNEQF; V: TRBV6-1; J: TRBJ2-1; D: TRBD2
CDR3: ASSLTGGRNQPQH; V: TRBV7-2; J: TRBJ1-5; D: NA
CDR3: AWTQRSTDTQY; V: TRBV30; J: TRBJ2-3; D: NA
CDR3: ASSLAGGNTDTQY; V: TRBV7-9; J: TRBJ2-3; D: NA
CDR3: ASSPTGFSRAGNTIY; V: TRBV18; J: TRBJ1-3; D: NA
CDR3: ASSLFATANRVVEQF; V: TRBV7-3; J: TRBJ2-1; D: NA
CDR3: ASNSAGEYNEQF; V: TRBV12-3/TRBV12-4; J: TRBJ2-1; D: TRBD2
CDR3: ASSRDRATYEQY; V: TRBV27; J: TRBJ2-7; D: TRBD1
CDR3: ASSLKVGLAGTSTDTQY; V: TRBV4-2; J: TRBJ2-3; D: TRBD2
CDR3: ASSPLPDGNTEAF; V: TRBV18; J: TRBJ1-1; D: NA
CDR3: SVDVTPSTDTQY; V: TRBV29-1; J: TRBJ2-3; D: NA
CDR3: SVVFRSPGTQY; V: TRBV29-1; J: TRBJ2-5; D: NA
CDR3: AISEQESNQPQH; V: TRBV10-3; J: TRBJ1-5; D: NA
CDR3: ASSHVVVSDTQY; V: TRBV7-2; J: TRBJ2-3; D: NA
CDR3: ASSPLLAGGEQF; V: TRBV11-2; J: TRBJ2-1; D: TRBD2
CDR3: ASSQDHGGQPQH; V: TRBV3-1; J: TRBJ1-5; D: NA
CDR3: ASSLGGLAGGEQY; V: TRBV7-8; J: TRBJ2-7; D: TRBD2
CDR3: ASRQGYESATEAF; V: TRBV6-5; J: TRBJ1-1; D: NA
CDR3: SAEPAGQNTEAF; V: TRBV20-1; J: TRBJ1-1; D: NA
CDR3: SARPPMGGLEPTDTQY; V: TRBV20-1; J: TRBJ2-3; D: TRBD2
CDR3: SAPAAGGLGTDTQY; V: TRBV20-1; J: TRBJ2-3; D: TRBD2
CDR3: AWDRGNTEAF; V: TRBV30; J: TRBJ1-1; D: TRBD1
CDR3: ASSFNSGSSTDTQY; V: TRBV7-2; J: TRBJ2-3; D: NA
CDR3: ARRAGANTEAF; V: TRBV7-6; J: TRBJ1-1; D: NA
CDR3: SATPLGWETQY; V: TRBV20-1; J: TRBJ2-5; D: NA
CDR3: SARVRGQGDGYT; V: TRBV20-1; J: TRBJ1-2; D: TRBD1
CDR3: ASSHVGRPQYNEQF; V: TRBV7-2; J: TRBJ2-1; D: NA
CDR3: ASSFRGPPYEQY; V: TRBV7-2; J: TRBJ2-7; D: NA
CDR3: ASSLSKGGTSNYGYT; V: TRBV4-1; J: TRBJ1-2; D: NA
CDR3: ASSQSSLRPGRLGSDTQY; V: TRBV23-1; J: TRBJ2-3; D: NA
CDR3: ATSSRLGQRQY; V: TRBV15; J: TRBJ2-3; D: NA
CDR3: ASSEYKGGTLAGRLQETQY; V: TRBV25-1; J: TRBJ2-5; D: NA
CDR3: ALKGGVNTGELF; V: TRBV12-3/TRBV12-4; J: TRBJ2-2; D: NA
CDR3: ASSLGGQGDYGYT; V: TRBV7-6; J: TRBJ1-2; D: TRBD1
CDR3: ASRLTGQGNTEAF; V: TRBV6-2/TRBV6-3; J: TRBJ1-1; D: TRBD1
CDR3: SVEDLGLEDRTNYGYT; V: TRBV29-1; J: TRBJ1-2; D: NA
CDR3: ASSLGLPTYNEQF; V: TRBV7-3; J: TRBJ2-1; D: NA
CDR3: ASSYDHTGTVEAF; V: TRBV6-5; J: TRBJ1-1; D: TRBD1
CDR3: ASSGTGSRGQPQH; V: TRBV2; J: TRBJ1-5; D: TRBD1
CDR3: ASSLTPDRESSYEQY; V: TRBV28; J: TRBJ2-7; D: TRBD1
CDR3: SAFGTDANYGYT; V: TRBV29-1; J: TRBJ1-2; D: NA
CDR3: SVVTGIWASEQY; V: TRBV29-1; J: TRBJ2-7; D: NA
CDR3: ASSFRQARTGELF; V: TRBV7-8; J: TRBJ2-2; D: NA
CDR3: ATRGSDSNQPQH; V: TRBV24-1; J: TRBJ1-5; D: NA